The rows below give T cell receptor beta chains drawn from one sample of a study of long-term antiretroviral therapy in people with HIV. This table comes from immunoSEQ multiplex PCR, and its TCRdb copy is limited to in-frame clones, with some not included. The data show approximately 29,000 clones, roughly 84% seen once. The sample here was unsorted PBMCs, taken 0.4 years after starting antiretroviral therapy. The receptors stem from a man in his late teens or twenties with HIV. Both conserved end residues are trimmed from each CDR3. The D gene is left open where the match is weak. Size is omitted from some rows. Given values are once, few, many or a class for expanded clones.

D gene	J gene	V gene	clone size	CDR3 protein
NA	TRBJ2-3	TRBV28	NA	ASSFLSGTDTQY
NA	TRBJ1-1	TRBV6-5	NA	ASSYEALANTEAF
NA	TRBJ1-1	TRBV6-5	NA	ASSQTGNTEAF
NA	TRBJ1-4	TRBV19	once	ASNPGYLRSDEKLF
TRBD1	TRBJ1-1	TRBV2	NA	ASSATGDTEAF
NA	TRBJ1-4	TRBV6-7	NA	ASSYVKEKLF
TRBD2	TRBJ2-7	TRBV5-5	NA	ASSLGLAGVGDEQY
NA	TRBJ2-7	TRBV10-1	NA	ASSESVTFEQY
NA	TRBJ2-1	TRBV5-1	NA	ASSFAGQTNEQF
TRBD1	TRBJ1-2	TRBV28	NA	ASARLTGDKGPNYGYT
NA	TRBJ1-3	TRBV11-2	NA	ASSPQGRKGNTIY
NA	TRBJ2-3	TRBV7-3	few	ASSPGPGDTDTQY
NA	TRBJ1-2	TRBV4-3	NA	ASSQDRGAYGYT
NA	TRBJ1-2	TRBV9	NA	ASSVAADNYGYT
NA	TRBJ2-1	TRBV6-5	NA	ASTLLAEGDEQF
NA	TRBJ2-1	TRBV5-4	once	ASSLRRVISEQF
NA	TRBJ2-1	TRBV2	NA	ASSVRWQF
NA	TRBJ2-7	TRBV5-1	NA	ASRNGASYEQY
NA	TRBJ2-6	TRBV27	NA	ASSLKGSGANVLT
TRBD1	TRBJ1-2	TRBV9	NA	ASSVAGTGYGYT
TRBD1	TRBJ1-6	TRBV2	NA	ASTGQGSSYNSPLH
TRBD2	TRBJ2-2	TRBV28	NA	ASSSPIGLAGFANTGELF